A selection of T cell receptor beta chains follows, all from one sample in a study of T cell changes during pregnancy in multiple sclerosis. Method: immunoSEQ multiplex PCR; TCRdb's copy keeps in-frame clones and lacks some. This table has around 70,000 clones, more than 90% appearing once. The sample in question was peripheral blood, obtained after pregnancy. These TCRs come from a female donor in good health, enrolled as a control in a pregnancy study. Each CDR3 is given with its conserved first and last residue. D genes are given only for firm matches. For some rows the clone size is stated as once, few or many, or as a class when expanded; others skip it.

d_gene	abundance	v_gene	j_gene	CDR3nt	CDR3aa
NA	NA	TRBV5-1	TRBJ2-3	TGCGCCAGCAGCTTAAATAGGGGTGGCACAGATACGCAGTATTTT	CASSLNRGGTDTQYF
NA	NA	TRBV5-1	TRBJ2-4	TGCGCCAGCAGCCAAACAGCGTCAGGGAACGGGAACATTCAGTACTTC	CASSQTASGNGNIQYF
NA	NA	TRBV2	TRBJ1-4	TGTGCCAGCAAAAGGAGGACTGAAAAACTGTTTTTT	CASKRRTEKLFF
TRBD2	once	TRBV5-1	TRBJ2-3	TGCGCCAGCAGGGGACTAGCGGGGGCAGATACGCAGTATTTT	CASRGLAGADTQYF
NA	NA	TRBV5-6	TRBJ2-5	TGTGCCAGCAGCTCCCCGGCGGGATACCAAGAGACCCAGTACTTC	CASSSPAGYQETQYF
TRBD1	once	TRBV28	TRBJ1-1	TGTGCCAGCAGTTCACAGGGGGCCGCTGAAGCTTTCTTT	CASSSQGAAEAFF
TRBD1	NA	TRBV5-6	TRBJ1-1	TGTGCCAGCAGCCCGCTTGGGGACAGGGTGAACACTGAAGCTTTCTTT	CASSPLGDRVNTEAFF
TRBD1	NA	TRBV7-2	TRBJ1-5	TGTGCCAGCAGCTTGACAGGGGTTAACAATCAGCCCCAGCATTTT	CASSLTGVNNQPQHF
TRBD2	NA	TRBV9	TRBJ2-1	TGTGCCAGCTCCGAGACGAGGCTAGCGGGGGGTAAAAATGAGCAGTTCTTC	CASSETRLAGGKNEQFF
NA	NA	TRBV7-2	TRBJ1-3	TGTGCCAGCAGCCCACAGGGTATCAGCACCATATATTTT	CASSPQGISTIYF
NA	few	TRBV6-4	TRBJ2-1	TGTGCCAGCAGTGACTCGACATACAATGAGCAGTTCTTC	CASSDSTYNEQFF
TRBD2	NA	TRBV30	TRBJ2-6	TGTGCCTGGAGTCGAGGAGCGGGAGGGACTGGGGCCAACGTCCTGACTTTC	CAWSRGAGGTGANVLTF
TRBD1	once	TRBV7-6	TRBJ1-2	TGTGCCAGCAGCCCTGGAGACAGGGCGGACTATGGCTACACCTTC	CASSPGDRADYGYTF
NA	NA	TRBV27	TRBJ1-4	TGTGCCAGCAGTTTCCCGGGGATAGGTGAAAAACTGTTTTTT	CASSFPGIGEKLFF
TRBD1	once	TRBV5-4	TRBJ2-7	TGTGCCAGCAGCCCTCGGGCAGGGGGCATCTACGAGCAGTACTTC	CASSPRAGGIYEQYF
TRBD1	NA	TRBV11-2	TRBJ2-3	TGTGCCAGCAGCTTTCGGGACAGTAGCACAGATACGCAGTATTTT	CASSFRDSSTDTQYF
TRBD1	NA	TRBV10-3	TRBJ1-1	TGTGCCATCAGGGGTTTAGGGCAGGGGGCGAAGACTGAAGCTTTCTTT	CAIRGLGQGAKTEAFF
TRBD2	NA	TRBV11-3	TRBJ2-5	TGTGCCAGCAGTCCCGGACTAGCGGGAGAGACCCAGTACTTC	CASSPGLAGETQYF
NA	NA	TRBV2	TRBJ2-1	TGTGCCAGCAGGCCTGTGGGGGGAAGCTCCTACAATGAGCAGTTCTTC	CASRPVGGSSYNEQFF
TRBD1	NA	TRBV28	TRBJ2-7	TGTGCCAGCAGTTTAGCCGGGACAGGGGCCTACGAGCAGTACTTC	CASSLAGTGAYEQYF
NA	medium-sized	TRBV6-4	TRBJ2-7	TGTGCCAGCAGTGACTCGATACAGGGCGAGCAGTACTTC	CASSDSIQGEQYF
TRBD1	NA	TRBV4-3	TRBJ1-1	TGCGCCAGCAGCCCCTCCGGGACAGCGAACACTGAAGCTTTCTTT	CASSPSGTANTEAFF
NA	NA	TRBV18	TRBJ1-5	TGTGCCAGCTCAGTATCACAGGATAGCAATCAGCCCCAGCATTTT	CASSVSQDSNQPQHF
NA	once	TRBV5-6	TRBJ1-5	TGTGCCAGCAGCTTGTGGGAGAAACCATACAATCAGCCCCAGCATTTT	CASSLWEKPYNQPQHF
NA	NA	TRBV18	TRBJ1-1	TGTGCCAGCTCACCTCTTGTATTAACAGCTGAAGCTTTCTTT	CASSPLVLTAEAFF
NA	NA	TRBV19	TRBJ1-2	TGTGCCAGTAGTATAGGGTCCGGAAGGAGAGGGGGCTACACCTTC	CASSIGSGRRGGYTF
NA	NA	TRBV18	TRBJ2-3	TGTGCCAGCTCACCCCTTCCGGGGAGCACAGATACGCAGTATTTT	CASSPLPGSTDTQYF
NA	NA	TRBV5-1	TRBJ1-1	TGCGCCAGCAGCCCCGGGGGAGGGGACACTGAAGCTTTCTTT	CASSPGGGDTEAFF
NA	once	TRBV30	TRBJ1-1	TGTGCCTGGAGTGTAAAGGAGGTGAGGACTGAAGCTTTCTTT	CAWSVKEVRTEAFF
TRBD1	NA	TRBV28	TRBJ1-5	TGTGCCAGCAGGCACTTTAAGAGACCGGGACAGCTATACAATCAGCCCCAGCATTTT	CASRHFKRPGQLYNQPQHF
TRBD1	NA	TRBV19	TRBJ1-6	TGTGCCAGTAGTCCCGTCCGACAGGGAACCAATTCACCCCTCCACTTT	CASSPVRQGTNSPLHF
TRBD1	once	TRBV19	TRBJ1-2	TGTGCCAGTAGTGTAAGACAGGGATCTTATGGCTACACCTTC	CASSVRQGSYGYTF
TRBD1	NA	TRBV5-6	TRBJ2-7	TGTGCCAGCAGCCTAACCGGGACAGGGGGCTACGAGCAGTACTTC	CASSLTGTGGYEQYF
NA	NA	TRBV5-5	TRBJ1-3	TGTGCCAGCAGCTTATTTCGGCAGGCGAGCTCTGGAAACACCATATATTTT	CASSLFRQASSGNTIYF
TRBD1	NA	TRBV19	TRBJ2-1	TGTGCCAGTAGCGGGGACAGACCAATATACAATGAGCAGTTCTTC	CASSGDRPIYNEQFF
NA	once	TRBV28	TRBJ1-2	TGTGCCAGCAGTCCGGGAGGGGGAGGGGTAAACGGCTACACCTTC	CASSPGGGGVNGYTF
NA	once	TRBV21-1	TRBJ1-6	TGTGCCAGCAGCAAGGGACAGACGAATTCACCCCTCCACTTT	CASSKGQTNSPLHF
NA	NA	TRBV7-2	TRBJ2-7	TGTGCCAGCAGCTTGTGGACAGTCCGCTCCTACGAGCAGTACTTC	CASSLWTVRSYEQYF
TRBD2	NA	TRBV9	TRBJ2-6	TGTGCCAGCAGCGTTCAGACTAGCGGCTACTCTGGGGCCAACGTCCTGACTTTC	CASSVQTSGYSGANVLTF
NA	NA	TRBV6-1	TRBJ1-2	TGTGCCAGCAGTCTCGACAGGCTGCGGAATGGCTACACCTTC	CASSLDRLRNGYTF
NA	NA	TRBV29-1	TRBJ1-4	TGCAGCGCCAAGAGCCCAACTAATGAAAAACTGTTTTTT	CSAKSPTNEKLFF
TRBD1	NA	TRBV28	TRBJ2-7	TGTGCCAGCACTTGGACAGGGGATAACGAGCAGTACTTC	CASTWTGDNEQYF
NA	NA	TRBV7-3	TRBJ1-1	TGTGCCAGCAGTTCCGTGGCAAACACTGAAGCTTTCTTT	CASSSVANTEAFF
TRBD1	NA	TRBV5-6	TRBJ1-3	TGTGCCAGCAACCCAACAGGGGCTGGAAACACCATATATTTT	CASNPTGAGNTIYF
NA	NA	TRBV7-3	TRBJ2-1	TGTGCCAGCAGCTTACGGCTCCCAGGTGAGCAGTTCTTC	CASSLRLPGEQFF
TRBD2	NA	TRBV7-3	TRBJ2-1	TGTGCCAGCAGCTTAGGTCTCGCGGGAGGGCCCTACAATGAGCAGTTCTTC	CASSLGLAGGPYNEQFF
NA	NA	TRBV19	TRBJ1-4	TGTGCCAGTAGTATTAGGGGGACTAATGAAAAACTGTTTTTT	CASSIRGTNEKLFF
NA	NA	TRBV7-6	TRBJ1-1	TGTGCCAGCAGCTTAAGCGAGATTAACACTGAAGCTTTCTTT	CASSLSEINTEAFF
NA	NA	TRBV28	TRBJ2-7	TGTGCCAGCAGGGGGGCCAGCGGTCTCTACGAGCAGTACTTC	CASRGASGLYEQYF
NA	NA	TRBV5-4	TRBJ2-3	TGTGCCAGCAGCTTGGGGGCCTCGTCTAGCACAGATACGCAGTATTTT	CASSLGASSSTDTQYF
TRBD2	once	TRBV6-4	TRBJ2-1	TGTGCCAGCAGTGACTCGGTTAGCGGGGTTAATGAGCAGTTCTTC	CASSDSVSGVNEQFF
TRBD1	NA	TRBV28	TRBJ1-4	TGTGCCAGCAGTTCGAACCCCCCGGGACAGGAGGAAAAACTGTTTTTT	CASSSNPPGQEEKLFF
NA	NA	TRBV28	TRBJ1-5	TGTGCCAGCAGTTTCTCCAGCAATCAGCCCCAGCATTTT	CASSFSSNQPQHF
TRBD2	NA	TRBV2	TRBJ2-1	TGTGCCAGCAGCACTGGACTAGCGCTCTCCTACAATGAGCAGTTCTTC	CASSTGLALSYNEQFF